This TCR beta chain was profiled in a study of Ad26.COV2.S vaccination and SARS-CoV-2 variants (dated by TCRdb to 2020 to 2023). Regarding the complete study: Vaccine-arm donors came from COV1001, a multicentre, randomized, double-blind, placebo-controlled phase I-IIa trial of Ad26.COV2.S in healthy adults. Ad26.COV2.S was administered intramuscularly at a dose of 5x10^10 or 1x10^11 viral particles, either as one shot or as two shots given 56 days apart. TCRbeta repertoire sequencing was used to assess the specificity and breadth of SARS-CoV-2-reactive T cell receptors after Ad26.COV2.S vaccination. A total of around 32 samples were included in the TCR-sequenced set, comprising around 19 Ad26.COV2.S vaccine recipients, 5 placebo recipients and 8 SARS-CoV-2 convalescent individuals. Trial participants were randomized into five groups of five: low-dose or high-dose Ad26.COV2.S given once or twice, or placebo on both occasions. Investigators remained blinded to trial group allocation during experiments and outcome assessment. Overall results and qualifications from the work: Vaccine and placebo recipients had similar non-spike TCR breadth, a finding consistent with the vaccine containing only spike. It was noted by the authors that total T cell responses may have been underestimated by the TCR breadth and depth analyses. Higher spike-specific TCR breadth was observed in Ad26.COV2.S recipients than in placebo recipients (P = 0.0014). The study was not powered for comparison of responses between vaccine doses or regimens. Substantial breadth of spike-specific CD8+ and CD4+ T cell responses was reported after vaccination.

For this clone: This receptor's antigen is unknown. One base away there is no much larger clone; base qualities are not given.

Unmatched junction bases come to 4, with V trimmed by 4 bases and J by 0 bases. The CDR1 and CDR2 encoded by the germline V gene are KGHDR and SFDVKD. Spanning cysteine to phenylalanine, the CDR3 consists of 17 amino acids. Of the read, only the CDR3 DNA is kept; its 51 bases are in frame from base 1. The treatment or condition label here, explained by the study, means: some 20 received Ad26.COV2.S at low or high dose, single or two shots; about 5 received placebo; per-sample allocation not given. For vaccine and placebo recipients, the sequenced repertoires came from samples collected on day 63 after the first injection. Cohort 1b enrolled 25 or so adults aged 18-55 years at a single site in Boston, USA, between 29 July and 7 August 2020. Ad26.COV2.S was a replication-incompetent adenovirus type 26 vector that expressed a prefusion-stabilized SARS-CoV-2 spike protein derived from the original Wuhan strain.

The immunoSEQ Assay was the method used to sequence TCRbeta CDR3 regions. After extraction, genomic DNA underwent amplification by bias-controlled multiplex PCR, followed by high-throughput sequencing. The authors processed their data as follows. To quantify the absolute abundance of each unique TCRbeta CDR3 region, sequences were collapsed and filtered. T cell fraction was estimated by normalizing TCRbeta template counts to usable DNA, with usable DNA measured through amplification of reference genes found in all nucleated cells. Repertoire TCRs were annotated as SARS-CoV-2-specific by exact matching of V gene, CDR3 amino acid sequence and J gene to a known reactive TCR set. The reference SARS-CoV-2 TCR set was derived from MIRA and filtered for enrichment in COVID-19-positive ImmuneCODE repertoires, a step that removed public or cross-reactive TCRs. Using the MIRA antigens, annotated TCRs were further analysed by specific ORF or by position within an ORF. Depth was the summed frequency of annotated unique rearrangements, while breadth was defined as annotated unique rearrangements over total unique productive rearrangements. Two-sided Wilcoxon rank-sum tests were used to compare TCR breadth between groups. Imported from immuneACCESS, the table was reduced by TCRdb to in-frame sequences with V and J called. These copies leave out some clones; in studies compared against another copy, an unresolved V gene accounts for under half, and the cause of the remainder is not known. The DNA was the basis for D and trimming; V, J and clone size are from that table. The sample has about 400,000 clones on record, 75% to 90% of them singletons. 3.5% of the sample goes to the ten largest clones.

The TCR originated in a person aged 18-60 years who received the Ad26.COV2.S COVID-19 vaccine or a placebo. This chain is built from TRBV24-1 and TRBJ2-2, with 10 middle bases fitting TRBD1. The specimen comprised peripheral blood, sampled in a trial of Ad26.COV2.S vaccine versus placebo. Read as DNA, the sequence is TGTGCCACCAGTGACTCGGGACAGGGGACGAACACCGGGGAGCTGTTTTTT. It codes for CATSDSGQGTNTGELFF.